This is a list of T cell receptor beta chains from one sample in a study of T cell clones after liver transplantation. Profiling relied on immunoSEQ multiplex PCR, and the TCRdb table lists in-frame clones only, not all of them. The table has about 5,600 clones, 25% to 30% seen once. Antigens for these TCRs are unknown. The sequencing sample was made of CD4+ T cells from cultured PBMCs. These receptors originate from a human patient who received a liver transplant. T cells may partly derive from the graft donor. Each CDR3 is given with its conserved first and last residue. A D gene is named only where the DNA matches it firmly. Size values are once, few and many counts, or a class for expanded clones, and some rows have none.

cdr3_nt: TGTGCCTGGAGTATCGGGGTTCATCAGTCCCAGCATTTT
cdr3_aa: CAWSIGVHQSQHF
clone_size: NA
j_call: TRBJ1-5
d_call: NA
v_call: TRBV30

cdr3_nt: TGCGCCAGCAGCTTGGATGGGACAGGGAAATACGAGCAGTACTTC
cdr3_aa: CASSLDGTGKYEQYF
clone_size: medium-sized
j_call: TRBJ2-7
d_call: TRBD1
v_call: TRBV5-1

cdr3_nt: TGTGCCAGCAAATTTACAGGGTACCTCACAGATACGCAGTATTTT
cdr3_aa: CASKFTGYLTDTQYF
clone_size: NA
j_call: TRBJ2-3
d_call: NA
v_call: TRBV28

cdr3_nt: TGCGCCAGCAGCCAAGGTCACAGGGGGCGGGCAGATACGCAGTATTTT
cdr3_aa: CASSQGHRGRADTQYF
clone_size: NA
j_call: TRBJ2-3
d_call: TRBD1
v_call: TRBV4-3

cdr3_nt: TGTGCCAGCTCACCCCGAACAGGGACAGCTAATGAAAAACTGTTTTTT
cdr3_aa: CASSPRTGTANEKLFF
clone_size: NA
j_call: TRBJ1-4
d_call: TRBD1
v_call: TRBV18

cdr3_nt: TGTGCCAGCAGCTTAGGATCCGCGAGAGAGACCCAGTACTTC
cdr3_aa: CASSLGSARETQYF
clone_size: few
j_call: TRBJ2-5
d_call: NA
v_call: TRBV7-9

cdr3_nt: TGTGCCAGCAGACCTCACGGGGGCTCCTACGAGCAGTACTTC
cdr3_aa: CASRPHGGSYEQYF
clone_size: once
j_call: TRBJ2-7
d_call: NA
v_call: TRBV6-5

cdr3_nt: TGTGCCAGCAGCTTATTAGGCTTCAATGAGCAGTTCTTC
cdr3_aa: CASSLLGFNEQFF
clone_size: few
j_call: TRBJ2-1
d_call: NA
v_call: TRBV7-2

cdr3_nt: TGTGCCAGCAGCTTTAAACCCCTGGGACTAGCGGAATACGAGCAGTACTTC
cdr3_aa: CASSFKPLGLAEYEQYF
clone_size: NA
j_call: TRBJ2-7
d_call: TRBD2
v_call: TRBV7-3

cdr3_nt: TGCGCCAGCAGCCGTGTCGGGCACGGCGAGCAGTACTTC
cdr3_aa: CASSRVGHGEQYF
clone_size: NA
j_call: TRBJ2-7
d_call: NA
v_call: TRBV5-1

cdr3_nt: TGTGCCACCAGCAGAGATAGGGGGGCTGAAAAACTGTTTTTT
cdr3_aa: CATSRDRGAEKLFF
clone_size: few
j_call: TRBJ1-4
d_call: NA
v_call: TRBV15

cdr3_nt: TGCAGCGTTTCCCGTGGAGGCACTGAAGCTTTCTTT
cdr3_aa: CSVSRGGTEAFF
clone_size: NA
j_call: TRBJ1-1
d_call: NA
v_call: TRBV29-1

cdr3_nt: TGTGCCACCTCCGCGTTTGATGGGCAGCACTTATTGGGTGGCTACACCTTC
cdr3_aa: CATSAFDGQHLLGGYTF
clone_size: NA
j_call: TRBJ1-2
d_call: NA
v_call: TRBV18

cdr3_nt: TGCGCCAGCAGTGACCTGACAGGCACAGATACGCAGTATTTT
cdr3_aa: CASSDLTGTDTQYF
clone_size: NA
j_call: TRBJ2-3
d_call: NA
v_call: TRBV10-2